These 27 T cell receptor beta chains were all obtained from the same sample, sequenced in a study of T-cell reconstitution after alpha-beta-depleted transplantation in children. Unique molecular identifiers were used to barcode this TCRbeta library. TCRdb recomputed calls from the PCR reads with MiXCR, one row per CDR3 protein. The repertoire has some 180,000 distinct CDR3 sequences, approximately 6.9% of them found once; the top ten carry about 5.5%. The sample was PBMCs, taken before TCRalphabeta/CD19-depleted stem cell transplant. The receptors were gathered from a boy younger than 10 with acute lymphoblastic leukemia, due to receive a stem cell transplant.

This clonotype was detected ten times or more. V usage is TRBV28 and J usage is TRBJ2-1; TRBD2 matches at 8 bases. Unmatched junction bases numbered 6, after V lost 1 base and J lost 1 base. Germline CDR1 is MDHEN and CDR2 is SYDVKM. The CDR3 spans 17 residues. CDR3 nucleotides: TGTGCCAGCAGTTTATACGGGGGGGGGAGGTCCTACAATGAGCAGTTCTTC. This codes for CASSLYGGGRSYNEQFF.

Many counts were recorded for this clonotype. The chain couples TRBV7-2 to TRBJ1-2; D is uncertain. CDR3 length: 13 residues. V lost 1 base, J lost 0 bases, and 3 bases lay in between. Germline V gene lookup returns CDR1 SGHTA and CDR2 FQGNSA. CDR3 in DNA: TGTGCCAGCAGCTTAGACACTAACTATGGCTACACCTTC. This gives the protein CASSLDTNYGYTF.

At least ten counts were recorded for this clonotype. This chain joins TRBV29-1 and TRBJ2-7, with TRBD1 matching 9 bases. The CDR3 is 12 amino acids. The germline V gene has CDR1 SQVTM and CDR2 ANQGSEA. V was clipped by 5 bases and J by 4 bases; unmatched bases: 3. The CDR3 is CSVSGQGYEQYF. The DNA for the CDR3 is TGCAGCGTTTCGGGACAGGGTTACGAGCAGTACTTC.

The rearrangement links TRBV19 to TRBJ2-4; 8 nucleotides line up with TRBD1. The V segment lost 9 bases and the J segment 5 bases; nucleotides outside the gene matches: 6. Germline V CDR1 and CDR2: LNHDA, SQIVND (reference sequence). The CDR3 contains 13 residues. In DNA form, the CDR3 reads TGTGCCAGCAGGGGGCATACGGAAAACATTCAGTACTTC. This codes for CASRGHTENIQYF.

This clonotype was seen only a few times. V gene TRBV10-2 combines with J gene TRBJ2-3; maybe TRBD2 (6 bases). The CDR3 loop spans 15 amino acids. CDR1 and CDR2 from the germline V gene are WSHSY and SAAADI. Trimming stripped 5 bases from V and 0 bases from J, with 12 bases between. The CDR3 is CASSRLGPSTDTQYF. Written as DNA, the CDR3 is TGCGCCAGCAGTAGACTAGGACCGAGCACAGATACGCAGTATTTT.

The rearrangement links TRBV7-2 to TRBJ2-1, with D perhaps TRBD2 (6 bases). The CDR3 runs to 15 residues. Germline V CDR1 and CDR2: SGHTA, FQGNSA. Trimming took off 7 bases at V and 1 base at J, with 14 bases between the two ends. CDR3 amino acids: CASTPRAGSYNEQFF. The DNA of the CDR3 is TGTGCCAGCACCCCGAGGGCGGGGTCCTACAATGAGCAGTTCTTC.

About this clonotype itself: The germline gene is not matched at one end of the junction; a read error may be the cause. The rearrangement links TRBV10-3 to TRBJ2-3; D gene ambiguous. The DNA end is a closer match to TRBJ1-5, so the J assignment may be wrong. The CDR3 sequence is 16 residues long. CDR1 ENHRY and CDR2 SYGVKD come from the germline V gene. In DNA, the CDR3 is TGTGTCATCAGTGATGTCGTGGGAGAAGGCACAGATACGCAGCATTTT. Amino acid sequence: CVISDVVGEGTDTQHF.

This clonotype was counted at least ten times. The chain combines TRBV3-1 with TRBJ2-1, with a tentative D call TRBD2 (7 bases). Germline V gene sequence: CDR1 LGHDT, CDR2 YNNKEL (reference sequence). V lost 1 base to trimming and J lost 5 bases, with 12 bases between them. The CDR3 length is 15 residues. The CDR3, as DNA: TGTGCCAGCAGCCAAGGCGGCGGGGGCAACAATGAGCAGTTCTTC. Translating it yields CASSQGGGGNNEQFF.

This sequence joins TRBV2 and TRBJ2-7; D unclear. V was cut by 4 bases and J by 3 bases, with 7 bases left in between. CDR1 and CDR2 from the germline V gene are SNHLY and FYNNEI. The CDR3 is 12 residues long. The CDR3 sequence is CASSVIHYEQYF. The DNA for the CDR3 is TGTGCCAGCAGTGTTATCCACTACGAGCAGTACTTC.

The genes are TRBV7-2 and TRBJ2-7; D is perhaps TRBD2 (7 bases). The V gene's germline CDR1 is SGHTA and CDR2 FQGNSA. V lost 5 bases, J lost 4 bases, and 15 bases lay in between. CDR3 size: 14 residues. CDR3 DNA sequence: TGTGCCAGCAGCGGAGGGGGAGGGGTATACGAGCAGTACTTC. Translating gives CASSGGGGVYEQYF.

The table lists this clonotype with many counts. Written as DNA, the CDR3 is TGTGCCAGCAGCCAACCACCGGGCTACAATGAGCAGTTCTTC. This encodes CASSQPPGYNEQFF. The chain has TRBV3-1 and TRBJ2-1; no clear D gene. V was shortened by 2 bases and J by 3 bases, with 8 bases between the two germline ends. The CDR3 runs 14 residues. Germline V gene data show CDR1 as LGHDT and CDR2 as YNNKEL (reference sequence).

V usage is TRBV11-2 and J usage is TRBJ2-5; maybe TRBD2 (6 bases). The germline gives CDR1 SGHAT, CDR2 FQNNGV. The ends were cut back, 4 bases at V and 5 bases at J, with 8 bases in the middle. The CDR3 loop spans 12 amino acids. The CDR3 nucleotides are TGTGCCAGCAGCTGGCGGGGCGAGACCCAGTACTTC. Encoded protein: CASSWRGETQYF.

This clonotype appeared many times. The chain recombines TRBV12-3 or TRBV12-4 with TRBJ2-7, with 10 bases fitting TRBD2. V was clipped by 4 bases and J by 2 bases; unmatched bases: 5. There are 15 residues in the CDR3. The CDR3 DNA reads TGTGCCAGCAGTTCCATAGCGGGGGGTCCCTACGAGCAGTACTTC. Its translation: CASSSIAGGPYEQYF.

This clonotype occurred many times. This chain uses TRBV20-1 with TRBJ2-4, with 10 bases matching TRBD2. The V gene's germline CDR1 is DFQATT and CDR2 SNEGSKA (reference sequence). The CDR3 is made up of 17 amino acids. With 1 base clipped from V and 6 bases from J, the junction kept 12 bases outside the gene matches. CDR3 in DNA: TGCAGTGCTAGAGTAAAAGCGGGAGGGCCTTATAGAAACATTCAGTACTTC. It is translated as CSARVKAGGPYRNIQYF.

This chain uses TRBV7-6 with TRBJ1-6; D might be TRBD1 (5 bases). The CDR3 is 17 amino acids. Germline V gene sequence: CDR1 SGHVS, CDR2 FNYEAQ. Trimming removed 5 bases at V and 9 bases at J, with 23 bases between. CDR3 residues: CASSLLPTGTTGSPLHF. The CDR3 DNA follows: TGTGCCAGCAGCCTTTTACCTACCGGGACCACCGGTTCACCCCTCCACTTT.

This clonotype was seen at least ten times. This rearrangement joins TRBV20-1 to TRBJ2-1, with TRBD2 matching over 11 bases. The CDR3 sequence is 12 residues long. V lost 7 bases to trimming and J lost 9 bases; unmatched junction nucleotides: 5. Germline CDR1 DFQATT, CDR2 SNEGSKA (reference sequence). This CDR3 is CSEGLAGAEQFF. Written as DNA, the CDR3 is TGCAGTGAAGGACTAGCGGGTGCTGAGCAGTTCTTC.

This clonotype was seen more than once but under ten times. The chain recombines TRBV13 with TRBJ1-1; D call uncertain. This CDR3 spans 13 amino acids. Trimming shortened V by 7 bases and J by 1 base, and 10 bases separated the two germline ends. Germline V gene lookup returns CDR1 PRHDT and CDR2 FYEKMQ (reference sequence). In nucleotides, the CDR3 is TGTGCCAGCAAAGCCGAATCGAACACTGAAGCTTTCTTT. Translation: CASKAESNTEAFF.

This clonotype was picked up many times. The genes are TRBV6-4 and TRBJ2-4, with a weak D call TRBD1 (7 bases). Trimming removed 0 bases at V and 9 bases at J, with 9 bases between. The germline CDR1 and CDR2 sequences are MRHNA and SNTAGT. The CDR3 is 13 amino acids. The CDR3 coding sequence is TGTGCCAGCAGTGACTCTCAGGGGGGCATTCAGTACTTC. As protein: CASSDSQGGIQYF.

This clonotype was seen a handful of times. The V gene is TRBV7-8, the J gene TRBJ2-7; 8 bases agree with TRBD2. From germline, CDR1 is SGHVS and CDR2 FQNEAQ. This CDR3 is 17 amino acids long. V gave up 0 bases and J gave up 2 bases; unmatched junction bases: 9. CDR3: CASSLASTSGATYEQYF. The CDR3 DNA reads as TGTGCCAGCAGCTTAGCCTCTACTAGCGGAGCTACCTACGAGCAGTACTTC.

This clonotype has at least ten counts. The CDR3 reads CASSFTSGGSRTDTQYF. Written as DNA, the CDR3 is TGTGCCAGCAGCTTTACTAGCGGGGGTTCACGCACAGATACGCAGTATTTT. The chain is built from TRBV7-2 and TRBJ2-3; TRBD2 matches 11 bases. The CDR3 totals 17 residues. Losses at the gene ends were 3 bases for V and 1 base for J; bases not matched to a gene: 6. The germline gives CDR1 SGHTA, CDR2 FQGNSA.

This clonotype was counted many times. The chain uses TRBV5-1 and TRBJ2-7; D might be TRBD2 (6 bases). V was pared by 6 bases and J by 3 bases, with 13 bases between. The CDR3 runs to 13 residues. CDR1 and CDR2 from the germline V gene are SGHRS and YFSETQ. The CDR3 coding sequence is TGCGCCAGCACGGGGGAGAGGGTCTACGAGCAGTACTTC. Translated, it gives CASTGERVYEQYF.

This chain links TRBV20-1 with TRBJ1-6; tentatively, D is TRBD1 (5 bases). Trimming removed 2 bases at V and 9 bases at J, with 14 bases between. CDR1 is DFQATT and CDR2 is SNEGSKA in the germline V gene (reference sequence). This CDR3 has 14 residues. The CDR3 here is CSARSSGQSSPLHF. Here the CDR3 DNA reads TGCAGTGCTAGAAGCTCAGGGCAGTCTTCACCCCTCCACTTT.

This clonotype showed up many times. The CDR3: CASSPIPTILYEQYF. CDR3 nucleotide sequence: TGTGCCAGCAGTCCGATCCCCACGATTCTCTACGAGCAGTACTTC. V is TRBV11-2 and J is TRBJ2-7; no clear D. V lost 6 bases to trimming and J lost 3 bases, with 18 bases between them. CDR1 and CDR2 (germline): SGHAT, FQNNGV. The CDR3 runs 15 residues.

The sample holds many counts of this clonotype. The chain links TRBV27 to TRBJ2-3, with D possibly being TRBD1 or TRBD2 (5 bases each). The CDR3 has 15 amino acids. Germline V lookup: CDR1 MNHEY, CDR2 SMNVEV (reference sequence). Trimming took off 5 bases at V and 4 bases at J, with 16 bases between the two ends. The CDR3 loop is CASSRDPLSADTQYF. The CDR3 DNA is TGTGCCAGCAGTAGGGACCCACTTTCTGCAGATACGCAGTATTTT.

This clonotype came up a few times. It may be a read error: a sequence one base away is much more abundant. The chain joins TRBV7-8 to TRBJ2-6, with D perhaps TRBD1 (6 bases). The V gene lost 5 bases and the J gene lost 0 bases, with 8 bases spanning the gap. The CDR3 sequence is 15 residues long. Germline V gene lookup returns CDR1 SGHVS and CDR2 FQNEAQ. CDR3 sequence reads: CASSIGGSGANVLTF. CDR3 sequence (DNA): TGTGCCAGCAGCATAGGGGGCTCTGGGGCCAACGTCCTGACTTTC.

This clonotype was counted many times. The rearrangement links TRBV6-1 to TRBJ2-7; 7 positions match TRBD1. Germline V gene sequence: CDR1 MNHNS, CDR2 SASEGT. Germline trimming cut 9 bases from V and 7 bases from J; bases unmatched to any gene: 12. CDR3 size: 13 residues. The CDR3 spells CASPGQKPWEQYF. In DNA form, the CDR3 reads TGTGCCAGTCCGGGACAGAAACCTTGGGAGCAGTACTTC.

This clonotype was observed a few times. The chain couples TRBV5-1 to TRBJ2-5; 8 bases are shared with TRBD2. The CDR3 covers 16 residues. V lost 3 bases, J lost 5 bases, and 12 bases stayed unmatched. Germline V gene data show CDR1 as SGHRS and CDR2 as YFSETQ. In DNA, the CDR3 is TGCGCCAGCAGCTCGGCCGGGGCGGGGGGTCGGGAGACCCAGTACTTC. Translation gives CASSSAGAGGRETQYF.